These 17 T cell receptor beta chains originate from one sample sequenced in a study of cytomegalovirus exposure and HLA in healthy donors. Both 60 Vbeta primers and 13 Jbeta primers went into the PCR. The protocol was immunoSEQ multiplex PCR, while the TCRdb copy is restricted to in-frame clones and leaves out a portion. Of around 180,000 clones listed, around 80% are singletons. Sequenced: PBMCs. These receptors were obtained from a woman aged 18 to 35 in good health and CMV-seropositive.

This clone was counted once. The V gene is TRBV23-1, the J gene TRBJ1-5; D gene ambiguous. TRBV23-1 is identified as an open reading frame with a role that is uncertain. V shed 0 bases and J shed 3 bases, with 9 bases lying between them. The CDR3 covers 15 residues. The CDR3 bases are TGCGCCAGCAGTCAATCTGCGGCTTCCAATCAGCCCCAGCATTTT. This encodes CASSQSAASNQPQHF.

The chain uses TRBV28 and TRBJ2-2, with a possible D match to TRBD1 (6 bases). V was clipped by 6 bases and J by 2 bases, with 13 bases between them. Germline V gene sequence: CDR1 MDHEN, CDR2 SYDVKM. This CDR3 has 15 residues. CDR3 protein: CASRESRGNTGELFF. The CDR3 coding sequence is TGTGCCAGCAGGGAGAGCAGGGGAAACACCGGGGAGCTGTTTTTT.

The chain links TRBV9 to TRBJ1-6, with 11 nucleotides matching TRBD1. Germline trimming cut 0 bases from V and 10 bases from J; bases unmatched to any gene: 6. Germline V CDR1 and CDR2: SGDLS, YYNGEE. The CDR3 is made up of 16 amino acids. This chain's CDR3 is CASSVGGTGGGSPLHF. The CDR3 nucleotides read TGTGCCAGCAGCGTAGGTGGGACAGGGGGGGGATCACCCCTCCACTTT.

The V gene is TRBV9, the J gene TRBJ2-7; weak D call: TRBD1 (5 bases). There are 14 residues in the CDR3. Germline CDR1 is SGDLS and CDR2 is YYNGEE. The V gene lost 0 bases and the J gene lost 2 bases, with 9 bases spanning the gap. The CDR3 region has the DNA TGTGCCAGCAGCGTAGGGGGCGGAACCTACGAGCAGTACTTC. Translating it yields CASSVGGGTYEQYF.

The V gene is TRBV7-2, the J gene TRBJ2-5, with 7 bases lining up with TRBD1. Germline loops: CDR1 SGHTA, CDR2 FQGNSA. This CDR3 comprises 13 residues. The junction had 5 bases not matched to a gene; V was cut back by 5 bases and J by 5 bases. CDR3 loop: CASSRDRKETQYF. CDR3 DNA sequence: TGTGCCAGCAGCCGGGACAGAAAGGAGACCCAGTACTTC. The full variable domain, completed using reference TRBV7-2 and TRBJ2-5, is GAGVSQSPSNKVTEKGKDVELRCDPISGHTALYWYRQSLGQGLEFLIYFQGNSAPDKSGLPSDRFSAERTGGSVSTLTIQRTQQEDSAVYLCASSRDRKETQYFGPGTRLLVL.

The gene calls are TRBV9 and TRBJ1-4; no clear D. The CDR3 is 16 amino acids. Looked up from germline, CDR1 is SGDLS and CDR2 is YYNGEE. The V and J ends lost 3 bases and 2 bases respectively, with 14 bases between them. CDR3 coding DNA: TGTGCCAGCAGCGCCGGGATAGCCTCTACTAATGAAAAACTGTTTTTT. It yields the protein CASSAGIASTNEKLFF.

This clone was recorded once. An end of the junction does not agree with germline; a read error may underlie this. At the DNA level, this CDR3 is encoded by other sequences in the same sample as well. V usage is TRBV19 and J usage is TRBJ1-1, with 7 bases matching TRBD1. Germline assignment: CDR1 LNHDA and CDR2 SQIVND (reference sequence). There are 14 residues in the CDR3. CDR3 sequence: CASRTGAENTEAFF. The CDR3 DNA reads as TGTGCCAGCCGAACAGGGGCGGAGAACACTGAAGCCTTCTTT.

In DNA, the CDR3 is TGTGCCAGCAGCCCCAGACTTAACCAAGAGACCCAGTACTTC. Translation gives CASSPRLNQETQYF. The chain combines TRBV7-7 with TRBJ2-5; D uncertain. CDR1 is SSHAT and CDR2 is FNYEAQ in the germline V gene (reference sequence). The V end lost 5 bases, the J end lost 0 bases, and 10 bases lay between the germline ends. The CDR3 is 14 amino acids.

J is TRBJ2-1 and V is TRBV25-1, with TRBD2 matching over 8 bases. CDR1 is MGHDK and CDR2 is SYGVNS in the germline V gene. This CDR3 is built from 16 residues. Trimming removed 3 bases from V and 2 bases from J; junction bases left unmatched: 6. CDR3 amino acids: CASSDFAGGTYNEQFF. The CDR3 coding sequence is TGTGCCAGCAGTGACTTTGCGGGGGGTACCTACAATGAGCAGTTCTTC.

The rearrangement uses TRBV4-3 and TRBJ1-6; D remains ambiguous. V lost 0 bases to trimming and J lost 9 bases, with 6 bases between them. CDR1 and CDR2 from the germline V gene are LGHNA and YSLEER. The CDR3 runs 13 residues. CDR3 residues: CASSQDAVSPLHF. The CDR3 DNA reads as TGCGCCAGCAGCCAAGATGCAGTTTCACCCCTCCACTTT.

The chain carries TRBV9 and TRBJ1-1, with D hard to call. Germline CDR1 and CDR2: SGDLS and YYNGEE. The CDR3 has 15 amino acids. V lost 0 bases and J lost 0, with 9 bases in between. CDR3 nucleotide sequence: TGTGCCAGCAGCGTAGACGCGGGGTTGAACACTGAAGCTTTCTTT. Its protein product is CASSVDAGLNTEAFF.

The gene calls are TRBV2 and TRBJ1-2; 8 bases align to TRBD1. The trim removed 6 bases at V and 4 bases at J, leaving 7 bases unmatched. Germline-derived CDR1 and CDR2 are SNHLY and FYNNEI. The CDR3 spans 14 residues. The CDR3 protein is CASSERQGFYGYTF. The CDR3 DNA sequence: TGTGCCAGCAGCGAAAGACAGGGGTTCTATGGCTACACCTTC.

The chain uses TRBV6-5 and TRBJ1-1; the D is unclear. The CDR3 totals 13 residues. Germline CDR1 and CDR2: MNHEY and SVGAGI. Trimming took off 6 bases at V and 3 bases at J, with 11 bases between the two ends. The CDR3 bases are TGTGCCAGCAGAAGCGTTAGTTACACTGAAGCTTTCTTT. Translation gives CASRSVSYTEAFF.

V is TRBV6-5 and J is TRBJ2-1, with D tentatively TRBD2 (5 bases). The CDR3 runs 13 residues. Between the trimmed V and J ends, which lost 2 bases and 7 bases, there was a span of 9 bases. Germline V lookup: CDR1 MNHEY, CDR2 SVGAGI. The CDR3 here is CASSYGADNEQFF. CDR3 sequence (DNA): TGTGCCAGCAGTTACGGAGCGGATAATGAGCAGTTCTTC.

The rearrangement joins TRBV7-2 to TRBJ2-1; 7 positions match TRBD2. The germline V gene encodes CDR1 SGHTA and CDR2 FQGNSA. J lost 4 bases, V lost 0 bases, and 3 bases had no gene match. This CDR3 contains 15 residues. The CDR3 DNA sequence: TGTGCCAGCAGCTTAGCGCTGCGGGGGTACAATGAGCAGTTCTTC. This gives the protein CASSLALRGYNEQFF.

The rearrangement joins TRBV7-8 to TRBJ2-5; D is perhaps TRBD1 (6 bases). Deletions cut 4 bases from V and 3 bases from J, with 18 bases between. The CDR3 spans 16 residues. Germline V gene lookup returns CDR1 SGHVS and CDR2 FQNEAQ. Written as DNA, the CDR3 is TGTGCCAGCAGCTCGAGCCGGACAGAACTAAAAGAGACCCAGTACTTC. The encoded protein is CASSSSRTELKETQYF.

This clone showed up just once. J is TRBJ2-1 and V is TRBV27, with TRBD2 matching over 12 bases. The CDR3 is made up of 15 amino acids. The germline V gene has CDR1 MNHEY and CDR2 SMNVEV (reference sequence). Trimming at V came to 3 bases and at J to 8 bases, leaving 5 bases not matched to a gene. The CDR3 protein is CASSFGTSGLDEQFF. The DNA of the CDR3 is TGTGCCAGCAGTTTTGGGACTAGCGGGTTGGATGAGCAGTTCTTC.